The source of this T cell receptor (beta chain) is a study of tumor-infiltrating lymphocytes in oesophageal squamous cell carcinoma. V lost 5 bases and J lost 2, with 6 bases in between. The CDR3 spans 12 residues. This clonotype was recorded many times. TCRdb fed the PCR reads into MiXCR, producing one record per CDR3 protein. The table shows approximately 20,000 distinct CDR3 sequences, with 41% occurring only once. The sequenced sample consisted of esophageal tumor tissue. The chain combines TRBV12-3 or TRBV12-4 with TRBJ1-1; D gene ambiguous. The sequence was collected from a male donor with esophageal squamous cell carcinoma. CDR3 residues: CASSSSNTEAFF. DNA of the CDR3: TGTGCCAGCAGTAGTTCAAACACTGAAGCTTTCTTT.